This TCR beta chain was identified in a study of vaccination and CD4 T cells after COVID-19. Turning to the study itself: At days 161 to 241 and at day 14 post-vaccination, three convalescent patients were sampled. Study results and limitations: SARS-CoV-2-reactive clonotypes showed a nonsignificant median rise from approximately 23 to 38.

CDR1 and CDR2 (germline): SGHVS, FQNEAQ. Trimming took off 6 bases at V and 4 bases at J, with 18 bases between the two ends. The CDR3 is 15 residues long. A word on this clonotype: Its cognate antigen is unknown.

Time point denoted: late sampling 161 to 241 days after vaccination in three convalescent patients. Each CDR3 protein is one row after TCRdb ran MiXCR on the PCR reads. This sample has tens of thousands of distinct CDR3 sequences; approximately 48% occur once, and the top ten carry approximately 6%. This TCR came from a human donor who had recovered from COVID-19. The chain joins TRBV7-8 to TRBJ2-5, with D perhaps matching TRBD2 (6 bases). This sample comprised CD4+ T cells from blood, obtained about 7 months after SARS-CoV-2 vaccination. CDR3 amino acids: CASSLPSAGGETQYF. The CDR3 DNA sequence: TGTGCCAGCAGTCTACCCTCCGCCGGGGGAGAGACCCAGTACTTC. The complete variable domain, with remaining parts taken from reference TRBV7-8 and TRBJ2-5, reads GAGVSQSPRYKVAKRGQDVALRCDPISGHVSLFWYQQALGQGPEFLTYFQNEAQLDKSGLPSDRFFAERPEGSVSTLKIQRTQQEDSAVYLCASSLPSAGGETQYFGPGTRLLVL.